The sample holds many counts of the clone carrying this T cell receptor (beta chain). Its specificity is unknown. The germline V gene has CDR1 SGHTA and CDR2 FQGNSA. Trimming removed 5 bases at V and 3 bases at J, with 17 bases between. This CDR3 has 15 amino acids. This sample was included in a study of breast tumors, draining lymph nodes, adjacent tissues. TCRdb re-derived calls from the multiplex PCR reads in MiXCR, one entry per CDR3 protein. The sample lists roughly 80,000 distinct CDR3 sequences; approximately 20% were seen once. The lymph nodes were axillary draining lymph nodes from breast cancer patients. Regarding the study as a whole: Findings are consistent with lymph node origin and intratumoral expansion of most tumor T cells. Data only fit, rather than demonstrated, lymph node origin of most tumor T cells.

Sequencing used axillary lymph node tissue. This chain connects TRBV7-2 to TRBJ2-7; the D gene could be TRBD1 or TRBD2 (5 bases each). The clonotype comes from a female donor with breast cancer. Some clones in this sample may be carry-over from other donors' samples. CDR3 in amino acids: CASSPLSGTIYEQYF. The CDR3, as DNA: TGTGCCAGCAGCCCACTTTCCGGGACGATCTACGAGCAGTACTTC.